This is a list of T cell receptor beta chains from one sample in a study of T cell changes during pregnancy in multiple sclerosis. The repertoire was sequenced with immunoSEQ multiplex PCR; TCRdb's copy has only in-frame clones and lacks some. The table records some 60,000 clones, roughly 93% of them present only once. Here the sequenced sample was peripheral blood, taken after pregnancy. The receptors shown here come from a female donor with multiple sclerosis, enrolled in a pregnancy study. The CDR3 runs from the conserved cysteine through the conserved F or W.

CASSPGGQGAVGNTIYF,TRBJ1-3,TRBV19
CASRWTGSAFYGYTF,TRBJ1-2,TRBV2
CASSPRQGAGEKLFF,TRBJ1-4,TRBV7-9
CASSPPPIDNEQFF,TRBJ2-1,TRBV18
CAISGTSTNEKLFF,TRBJ1-4,TRBV10-3
CASSRETSGNTGELFF,TRBJ2-2,TRBV4-2
CASSPPAGETQYF,TRBJ2-5,TRBV18
CASSYHTLGDTEAFF,TRBJ1-1,TRBV6-6
CASSLTPMTSGSFHEQYF,TRBJ2-7,TRBV7-6
CASSLWNSGSYEQYF,TRBJ2-7,TRBV28
CASSLWSSGGLYNEQFF,TRBJ2-1,TRBV28
CASSLDSSSYNEQFF,TRBJ2-1,TRBV5-4
CASSYSLVTNEQFF,TRBJ2-1,TRBV6-5
CASSSTGSHSNQPQHF,TRBJ1-5,TRBV2
CASSLGQLSYEQYF,TRBJ2-7,TRBV5-1
CASSQDRKRPTGELFF,TRBJ2-2,TRBV4-2
CASSQDPPPLLGSYNEQFF,TRBJ2-1,TRBV4-1
CASSQDRVGYGYTF,TRBJ1-2,TRBV4-3
CASGLVPDSRSYNEQFF,TRBJ2-1,TRBV12-5
CASSKDRGETQYF,TRBJ2-5,TRBV19
CSVRSGTGYYEQYF,TRBJ2-7,TRBV29-1
CASSEAARGGGSLHEQYF,TRBJ2-7,TRBV6-1
CASSHWTSGTDTQYF,TRBJ2-3,TRBV4-3
CASSISGLANYGYTF,TRBJ1-2,TRBV19